This entry features one T cell receptor beta chain sequence. The data are from a study of CD8+CD57+ T cells in acquired aplastic anemia. The CDR3 is made up of 17 amino acids. Germline V gives CDR1 WNHNN, CDR2 SYGVQD (reference sequence). V was cut by 6 bases and J by 0 bases, with 18 bases left in between. Template material for TCR beta VDJ and CDR3 profiling consisted of genomic DNA. One entry per CDR3 protein results from TCRdb running MiXCR on the reads. The data hold about 120,000 distinct CDR3 sequences, with about 43% observed a single time. It was patients with CD8+CD57+ cell expansion by flow cytometry who were chosen for sequencing. All patients had severe acquired aplastic anemia.

The clonotype comes from a human donor with aplastic anemia. The chain is built from TRBV10-1 and TRBJ1-5; no definite D call. Input material: sorted CD4+, CD8+, or CD8+CD57+ T cells (not recorded which) from PBMCs. The CDR3 DNA follows: TGCGCCAGCAGAACGTCCCGACGTATCTATAGCAATCAGCCCCAGCATTTT. Translated: CASRTSRRIYSNQPQHF.